These 17 T cell receptor beta chains originate from one sample sequenced in a study of regulatory T cells in long-lasting Graves disease. With iRepertoire HTBI primers and Arm-PCR of CDR3 regions, TCR beta libraries were built. TCRdb reprocessed the multiplex PCR reads with MiXCR, giving one entry per CDR3 protein. Of about 500,000 distinct CDR3 sequences listed, 12% were seen once; the top ten hold roughly 8.2%. Documented time point: newly diagnosed GD, antithyroid drugs for less than 3 months. The TCR library was prepared using RNA isolated from PBMCs. This sample was also put to use in a study of T cells in Graves' hyperthyroidism and ophthalmopathy.

The sample consisted of peripheral blood mononuclear cells (PBMCs), taken at new diagnosis, from a patient treated with antithyroid drugs. These receptor sequences come from a woman in her thirties with Graves disease.

The sample holds a few counts of this clonotype. The genes are TRBV9 and TRBJ1-1, with D hard to call. Looked up from germline, CDR1 is SGDLS and CDR2 is YYNGEE. V dropped 4 bases and J dropped 1 base, with 14 bases sitting between them. CDR3 length: 15 residues. CDR3: CASSPRVGTNTEAFF. DNA for the CDR3: TGTGCCAGCAGCCCGCGGGTGGGAACGAACACTGAAGCTTTCTTT.

Many counts were recorded for this clonotype. The rearrangement links TRBV28 to TRBJ2-1; 10 nucleotides align to TRBD2. Trimming took 6 bases from V and 0 from J; bases not matched to a gene: 11. Per germline, CDR1 MDHEN and CDR2 SYDVKM. The CDR3 has 18 residues. Here the CDR3 DNA reads TGTGCCAGCAGCCCGACTAGCGGGCTGCTAATCTCCTACAATGAGCAGTTCTTC. It specifies CASSPTSGLLISYNEQFF.

This clonotype appeared many times. The genes are TRBV11-2 and TRBJ2-3, with 12 bases lining up with TRBD2. V lost 2 bases and J lost 6; bases outside the gene matches: 6. The germline gives CDR1 SGHAT, CDR2 FQNNGV. The CDR3 has 16 amino acids. CDR3 bases: TGTGCCAGCAGCTTATCTAGCGGGAGGGCTAGGGATACGCAGTATTTT. Protein product: CASSLSSGRARDTQYF.

The gene calls are TRBV2 and TRBJ2-5; 8 bases map to TRBD2. V trimming: 0 bases; J trimming: 2 bases; junction bases outside the gene matches: 11. Germline loops: CDR1 SNHLY, CDR2 FYNNEI. The CDR3 has 18 amino acids. The CDR3 bases are TGTGCCAGCAGTGAAGCGGAAGCGGGGGCGACACGACAAGAGACCCAGTACTTC. This codes for CASSEAEAGATRQETQYF.

This clonotype occurred a few times. The chain couples TRBV4-1 to TRBJ1-1; the D gene is possibly TRBD1 (6 bases). V was trimmed by 1 base and J by 3 bases, leaving 12 bases between them. Germline loops: CDR1 MGHRA, CDR2 YSYEKL. The CDR3 has 15 amino acids. CDR3 protein: CASSQARGLYTEAFF. CDR3 nucleotides: TGCGCCAGCAGCCAAGCCAGGGGCCTATACACTGAAGCTTTCTTT.

This clonotype appeared many times. This chain uses TRBV7-9 with TRBJ1-4, with D tentatively TRBD1 (5 bases). Trimming removed 2 bases at V and 11 bases at J, with 6 bases between. This CDR3 is 11 amino acids long. Germline V gene data show CDR1 as SEHNR and CDR2 as FQNEAQ (reference sequence). The CDR3 coding sequence is TGTGCCAGCAGCTTAAAGGGGAAACTGTTTTTT. This codes for CASSLKGKLFF.

Comments on this clonotype: Sequence at one end of the junction differs from germline and may be a read error. J is TRBJ1-2 and V is TRBV6-1; a weak D match, TRBD1 (6 bases). The length of the CDR3 is 16 residues. CDR1 and CDR2 from the germline V gene are MNHNS and SASEGT. The DNA of the CDR3 is TGCGCCAGCAGCCAAGAGCCGGGACATAACAACTATGGCTACACCTTC. Its translation is CASSQEPGHNNYGYTF.

This clonotype was counted at least ten times. The J gene is TRBJ1-6, the V gene TRBV12-3 or TRBV12-4, with TRBD1 matching over 7 bases. The V gene end was trimmed by 4 bases and the J gene end by 4 bases; junction bases not matched to a gene: 1. CDR3 length equals 14 residues. Here the CDR3 DNA reads TGTGCCAGCAGTTCACAGGGGTATAATTCACCCCTCCACTTT. Translating gives CASSSQGYNSPLHF.

This clonotype was observed at least ten times. The V call is TRBV10-3, the J call TRBJ1-3; 8 nucleotides line up with TRBD1. V lost 6 bases to trimming and J lost 4 bases; unmatched junction nucleotides: 2. The CDR3 is made up of 13 amino acids. Germline V gene data show CDR1 as ENHRY and CDR2 as SYGVKD. This CDR3 is CAIRGQEGNTIYF. In nucleotides, the CDR3 is TGTGCCATCAGGGGACAGGAGGGAAACACCATATATTTT.

This clonotype was observed at least ten times. The chain has TRBV5-1 and TRBJ2-1; 7 nucleotides line up with TRBD2. Per the germline V gene, CDR1 is SGHRS and CDR2 is YFSETQ. The J segment lost 7 bases and the V segment lost 4 bases, leaving 8 bases of the junction unmatched. The CDR3 has 14 residues. CDR3 protein: CASSPRTSSNEQFF. The CDR3 bases are TGCGCCAGCAGCCCCCGGACTAGTTCGAATGAGCAGTTCTTC. Based on the CDR3 plus reference TRBV5-1 and TRBJ2-1, the full variable domain is KAGVTQTPRYLIKTRGQQVTLSCSPISGHRSVSWYQQTPGQGLQFLFEYFSETQRNKGNFPGRFSGRQFSNSRSEMNVSTLELGDSALYLCASSPRTSSNEQFFGPGTRLTVL.

This clonotype has at least ten counts. The chain carries TRBV30 and TRBJ1-1; perhaps TRBD1 as D (6 bases). There are 15 residues in the CDR3. The V and J ends lost 0 bases and 4 bases respectively, with 15 bases between them. The germline V gene encodes CDR1 GTSNPN and CDR2 SVGIG (reference sequence). CDR3 sequence (DNA): TGTGCCTGGAGTGTATGGGGGGCTCGACGCACTGAAGCTTTCTTT. Amino acid sequence: CAWSVWGARRTEAFF.

This clonotype was observed many times. The chain couples TRBV7-9 to TRBJ2-1, with D perhaps TRBD1 (6 bases). V lost 0 bases to trimming and J lost 0 bases, with 9 bases between them. The germline V gene encodes CDR1 SEHNR and CDR2 FQNEAQ (reference sequence). The CDR3 is 16 residues long. The CDR3 is CASSLAQGLSYNEQFF. In DNA, the CDR3 is TGTGCCAGCAGCTTAGCCCAGGGGCTCTCCTACAATGAGCAGTTCTTC.

The chain uses TRBV7-9 and TRBJ1-3; D call uncertain. Trimming removed 5 bases from V and 1 base from J, with 15 bases in between. CDR3 length equals 16 residues. CDR1 is SEHNR, CDR2 FQNEAQ, per germline (reference sequence). The CDR3 sequence: CASSRTSARSGNTIYF. The CDR3 coding sequence is TGTGCCAGCAGCCGGACGTCCGCCAGATCTGGAAACACCATATATTTT. The whole variable domain, filled in from reference TRBV7-9 and TRBJ1-3, reads DTGVSQNPRHKITKRGQNVTFRCDPISEHNRLYWYRQTLGQGPEFLTYFQNEAQLEKSRLLSDRFSAERPKGSFSTLEIQRTEQGDSAMYLCASSRTSARSGNTIYFGEGSWLTVV.

This clonotype has ten or more counts. CDR3 protein: CASSQPGQGGYGYTF. The CDR3 DNA reads TGCGCCAGCAGCCAACCAGGACAGGGCGGCTATGGCTACACCTTC. This rearrangement joins TRBV4-1 to TRBJ1-2; 8 bases fit TRBD1. Looked up from germline, CDR1 is MGHRA and CDR2 is YSYEKL. CDR3 length equals 15 residues. After removal of 2 bases from V and 4 bases from J, the junction contained 6 bases not matched to a gene.

In its sample, this clonotype was seen many times. The chain couples TRBV3-1 to TRBJ2-7; TRBD2 might be the D (6 bases). The V end lost 4 bases, the J end lost 4 bases, and 11 bases lay between the germline ends. CDR1 is LGHDT, CDR2 YNNKEL, per germline (reference sequence). This CDR3 contains 13 residues. CDR3 protein: CASSRRDSYEQYF. The CDR3 DNA is TGTGCCAGCAGCCGGAGGGACTCGTACGAGCAGTACTTC.

This clonotype was recorded many times. The chain is built from TRBV15 and TRBJ2-2; D unresolved. V was trimmed by 0 bases and J by 0 bases, leaving 5 bases between them. This CDR3 spans 15 amino acids. Looked up from germline, CDR1 is LNHNV and CDR2 is YYDKDF (reference sequence). This chain's CDR3 is CATSRERANTGELFF. The CDR3 DNA reads TGTGCCACCAGCAGAGAACGGGCGAACACCGGGGAGCTGTTTTTT.

This clonotype has ten or more counts. The CDR3 sequence: CASLPGQADTEAFF. The CDR3 DNA reads as TGTGCCAGCCTACCGGGACAGGCGGACACTGAAGCTTTCTTT. The chain is built from TRBV2 and TRBJ1-1; 8 bases map to TRBD1. CDR3 length: 14 amino acids. After removal of 8 bases from V and 3 bases from J, the junction contained 8 bases not matched to a gene. From germline, CDR1 is SNHLY and CDR2 FYNNEI.